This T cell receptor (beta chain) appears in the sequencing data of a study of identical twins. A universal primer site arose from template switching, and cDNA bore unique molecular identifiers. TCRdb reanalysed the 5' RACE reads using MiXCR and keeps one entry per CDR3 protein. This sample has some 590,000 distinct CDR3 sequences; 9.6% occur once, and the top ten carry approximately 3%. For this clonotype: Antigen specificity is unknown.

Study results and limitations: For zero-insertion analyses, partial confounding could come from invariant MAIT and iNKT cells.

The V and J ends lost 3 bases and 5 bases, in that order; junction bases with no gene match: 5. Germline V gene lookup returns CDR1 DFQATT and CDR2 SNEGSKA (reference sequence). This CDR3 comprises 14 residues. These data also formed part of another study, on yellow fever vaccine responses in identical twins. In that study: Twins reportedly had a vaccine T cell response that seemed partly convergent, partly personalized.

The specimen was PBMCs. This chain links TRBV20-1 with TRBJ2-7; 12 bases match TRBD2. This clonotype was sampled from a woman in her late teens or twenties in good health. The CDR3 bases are TGCAGTGCTAGGACTAGCGGGAGTATCAACGAGCAGTACTTC. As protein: CSARTSGSINEQYF.